What follows describes a single TCR beta chain. Antigen: not known. These data come from a study of T cell responses to AZD1222 COVID-19 vaccine. The CDR3 is 17 residues long. The germline gives CDR1 SGHAT, CDR2 FQNNGV. Trimming cost V 6 bases and J 0 bases; bases outside gene matches: 10. Points from the study as a whole: Regions left unmutated in variants are reportedly the target of nearly half of spike-specific TCRs.

Clones were read by immunoSEQ multiplex PCR, and TCRdb kept only the in-frame ones, dropping some. The table has about 120,000 clones, approximately 90% seen once. This material consisted of peripheral blood, taken on day 0 of AZD1222 vaccination. This receptor was identified in an adult in good health. The genes are TRBV11-2 and TRBJ1-3; 8 bases line up with TRBD1. The CDR3 nucleotides are TGTGCCAGCAGACGACAGACAGGGGTGAACTCTGGAAACACCATATATTTT. Its translation: CASRRQTGVNSGNTIYF. Full variable domain (missing parts from reference TRBV11-2 and TRBJ1-3): EAGVAQSPRYKIIEKRQSVAFWCNPISGHATLYWYQQILGQGPKLLIQFQNNGVVDDSQLPKDRFSAERLKGVDSTLKIQPAKLEDSAVYLCASRRQTGVNSGNTIYFGEGSWLTVV.